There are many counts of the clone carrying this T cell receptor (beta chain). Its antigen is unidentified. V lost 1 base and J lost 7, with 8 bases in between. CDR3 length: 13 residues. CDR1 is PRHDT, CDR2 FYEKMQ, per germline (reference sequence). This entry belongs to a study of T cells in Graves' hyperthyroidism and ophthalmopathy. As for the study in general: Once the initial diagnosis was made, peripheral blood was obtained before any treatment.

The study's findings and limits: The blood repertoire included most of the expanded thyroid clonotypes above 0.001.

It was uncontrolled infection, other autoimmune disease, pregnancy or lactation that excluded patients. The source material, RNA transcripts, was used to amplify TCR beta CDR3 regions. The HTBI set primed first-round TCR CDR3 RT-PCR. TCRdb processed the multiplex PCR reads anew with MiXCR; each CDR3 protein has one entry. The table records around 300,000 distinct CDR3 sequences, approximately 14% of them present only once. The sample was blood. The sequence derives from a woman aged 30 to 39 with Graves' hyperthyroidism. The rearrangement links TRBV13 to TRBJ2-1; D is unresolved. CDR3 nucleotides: TGTGCCAGCAGCTTAGAGGCCCGAAATGAGCAGTTCTTC. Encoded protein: CASSLEARNEQFF.